Shown below are 9 T cell receptor beta chains from a single sample sequenced in a study of vaccination and CD4 T cells after COVID-19. With the Oncomine TCR Beta short-read assay, DNA from cultured CD4+ T cells was sequenced. MiXCR, run by TCRdb on the PCR reads, gives a single entry per CDR3 protein. The data hold under 25,000 distinct CDR3 sequences, with roughly 41% observed a single time. Treatment indicated: roughly 11-day PBMC culture with coronavirus spike peptide pools or control peptides (ViraFEST assay). These receptors' antigens are unknown. This sample comprised CD4+ T cells from blood, cultured in vitro, obtained after SARS-CoV-2 vaccination. These receptors all stem from a human donor who had recovered from COVID-19.

The chain is built from TRBV27 and TRBJ2-6, with D maybe TRBD1 (6 bases). V dropped 5 bases and J dropped 3 bases, with 20 bases sitting between them. The CDR3 extends over 18 amino acids. Germline V CDR1 and CDR2: MNHEY, SMNVEV (reference sequence). CDR3 sequence (DNA): TGTGCCAGCAGTCCCAGAACTCCCGACAGGAATGGGGCCAACGTCCTGACTTTC. Protein sequence: CASSPRTPDRNGANVLTF.

This clonotype has a handful of counts. This chain uses TRBV19 with TRBJ1-5, with D tentatively TRBD1 (6 bases). Trimming stripped 4 bases from V and 7 bases from J, with 17 bases between. The CDR3 spans 15 residues. Germline V lookup: CDR1 LNHDA, CDR2 SQIVND (reference sequence). The CDR3 DNA sequence: TGTGCCAGTAGTACCCCCCCCGCAGGGGAACAGCCCCAGCATTTT. This translates into CASSTPPAGEQPQHF.

V is TRBV4-2 and J is TRBJ1-1, with D hard to call. V shed 0 bases and J shed 1 base, with 9 bases lying between them. Germline V gene lookup returns CDR1 LGHNA and CDR2 YNFKEQ. The CDR3 runs to 15 residues. For the CDR3, the DNA is TGTGCCAGCAGCCAAGATCATAGGGAGAACACTGAAGCTTTCTTT. Translating it yields CASSQDHRENTEAFF.

V gene TRBV5-1 combines with J gene TRBJ2-5, with 11 bases identical to TRBD2. Trimming at V came to 3 bases and at J to 1 base, leaving 11 bases not matched to a gene. From germline, CDR1 is SGHRS and CDR2 YFSETQ. The CDR3 has 18 residues. As DNA, the CDR3 is TGCGCCAGCAGCTCGATGCTAGCGGGGGGCCCTCTCCAAGAGACCCAGTACTTC. It specifies CASSSMLAGGPLQETQYF.

Notes on this clonotype: A junction end diverges from the germline sequence, so it may reflect a read error. V is TRBV27 and J is TRBJ2-3; no clear D. Per germline, CDR1 MNHEY and CDR2 SMNVEV (reference sequence). The CDR3 is 13 residues long. In DNA form, the CDR3 reads TGTGCCAGCACTTTATCACGTCCCGATACGCAGTATTTT. Translating gives CASTLSRPDTQYF.

The CDR3 sequence is CASSPDPSSYNEQFF. The DNA for the CDR3 is TGTGCCAGCAGCCCAGACCCGAGCTCCTACAATGAGCAGTTCTTC. The gene calls are TRBV7-3 and TRBJ2-1; D remains unclear. The CDR3 consists of 15 residues. Germline V gene lookup returns CDR1 SGHTA and CDR2 FQGTGA. Trimming cost V 5 bases and J 0 bases, with 11 bases left between them.

V and J are TRBV27 and TRBJ1-2; D uncertain. The CDR3 runs to 14 residues. CDR1 is MNHEY and CDR2 is SMNVEV in the germline V gene (reference sequence). V lost 6 bases and J 4 bases, leaving 15 bases between the germline ends. CDR3 sequence reads: CASRNSGSVYGYTF. CDR3 bases: TGTGCCAGCAGAAACTCGGGCTCGGTCTATGGCTACACCTTC.

This clonotype appeared a few times. The V and J genes are TRBV6-1 and TRBJ1-1; TRBD1 is a possible D gene (5 bases). The CDR3 is 15 residues long. Germline CDR1 is MNHNS and CDR2 is SASEGT. V was shortened by 0 bases and J by 6 bases, with 14 bases between the two germline ends. As DNA, the CDR3 is TGTGCCAGCAGTGAAGCCCTGGGGGGTGTCGCTGAAGCTTTCTTT. It codes for CASSEALGGVAEAFF.

By sample fraction, this clonotype is medium-sized (0.01 to 0.1%). This chain links TRBV20-1 with TRBJ2-7, with D maybe TRBD2 (6 bases). Per the germline V gene, CDR1 is DFQATT and CDR2 is SNEGSKA (reference sequence). The CDR3 is made up of 17 amino acids. The V end was cut by 0 bases, the J end by 0 bases, with 18 bases between. The DNA of the CDR3 is TGCAGTGCTAGAGATCCCCGGGGGAACAGATACTCCTACGAGCAGTACTTC. This encodes CSARDPRGNRYSYEQYF.